The sequence of this T cell receptor beta chain was determined in a study of neurological immune-mediated disorders. CDR1 is SGHTS and CDR2 is YDEGEE in the germline V gene. V gave up 4 bases and J gave up 5 bases; unmatched junction bases: 7. The CDR3 loop spans 14 amino acids. A few counts support this clonotype. MiXCR was run by TCRdb on the 5' RACE reads, yielding one entry per CDR3 protein. The repertoire has roughly 90,000 distinct CDR3 sequences, approximately 3.5% of them found once; the top ten carry 2.9%. This receptor was obtained from a woman aged 45 to 65 with multiple sclerosis. V is TRBV5-8 and J is TRBJ2-3; 7 nucleotides agree with TRBD1. The material sequenced was PBMCs. The CDR3 sequence is CASSPDRVQDTQYF. CDR3 nucleotides: TGTGCCAGCAGCCCTGACAGGGTCCAAGATACGCAGTATTTT.